Listed below are T cell receptor beta chains from one sample, sequenced in a study of cytomegalovirus exposure and HLA in healthy donors. Assay used: immunoSEQ multiplex PCR; TCRdb lists only in-frame clones, some missing. Among about 160,000 clones listed, 82% were seen once. Source material: PBMCs. Source of these receptors: a girl aged 2-10 years in good health and CMV-seropositive. Both conserved end residues are part of each CDR3. Fields, in order: V gene, CDR3 length, J gene, clone size, D gene, CDR3 protein, CDR3 DNA. The D gene is left open where the match is weak. Clone sizes are given selectively: once, few, many, or a class where the clone is expanded.

TRBV30	15	TRBJ1-2	once	NA	CAWSDPRGGNYGYTF	TGTGCCTGGAGCGACCCAAGGGGGGGAAACTATGGCTACACCTTC
TRBV6-1	21	TRBJ2-1	NA	TRBD2	CASSERTGLAGDQWPRHEQFF	TGTGCCAGCAGTGAAAGAACCGGGCTAGCGGGAGATCAGTGGCCCAGACATGAGCAGTTCTTC
TRBV19	14	TRBJ2-7	NA	NA	CASSIGQGRYEQYF	TGTGCCAGTAGTATCGGGCAGGGGCGCTACGAGCAGTACTTC
TRBV6-1	14	TRBJ2-6	NA	NA	CASVYGSGANVLTF	TGTGCCAGCGTCTACGGGTCTGGGGCCAACGTCCTGACTTTC
TRBV15	13	TRBJ2-3	NA	NA	CATSRDLADTQYF	TGTGCCACCAGCAGAGATTTGGCTGATACGCAGTATTTT
TRBV4-2	18	TRBJ1-4	NA	TRBD1	CASSQGWTGGGTNEKLFF	TGTGCCAGCAGCCAAGGTTGGACAGGGGGAGGCACTAATGAAAAACTGTTTTTT
TRBV29-1	16	TRBJ2-5	NA	NA	CSVEFQWYRAKETQYF	TGCAGCGTTGAATTTCAATGGTACAGGGCCAAAGAGACCCAGTACTTC
TRBV25-1	16	TRBJ2-3	NA	TRBD2	CASSEWVSGGTDTQYF	TGTGCCAGCAGTGAATGGGTTAGCGGGGGCACAGATACGCAGTATTTT
TRBV2	17	TRBJ2-7	NA	TRBD2	CASGGLAGAGGFYEQYF	TGTGCCAGCGGGGGACTAGCGGGAGCGGGGGGGTTCTACGAGCAGTACTTC
TRBV5-1	16	TRBJ2-2	NA	TRBD2	CASSSSGTSKTGELFF	TGCGCCAGCAGCTCTAGCGGGACAAGTAAGACCGGGGAGCTGTTTTTT
TRBV9	15	TRBJ1-1	NA	NA	CASSPSGQHYTEAFF	TGTGCCAGCAGCCCCTCGGGACAACACTACACTGAAGCTTTCTTT
TRBV5-4	19	TRBJ2-3	NA	TRBD2	CASSSYPGTSGTVTDTQYF	TGTGCCAGCAGCTCCTACCCCGGGACTAGCGGGACTGTCACAGATACGCAGTATTTT
TRBV30	15	TRBJ2-1	NA	TRBD2	CAWSVVLAGGHEQFF	TGTGCCTGGAGTGTAGTCCTAGCGGGAGGCCATGAGCAGTTCTTC
TRBV30	17	TRBJ2-3	NA	NA	CAWSPPKVALSTDTQYF	TGTGCCTGGTCCCCTCCGAAGGTAGCGCTCAGCACAGATACGCAGTATTTT
TRBV6-5	14	TRBJ1-2	NA	TRBD1	CASSYGTGVYGYTF	TGTGCCAGCAGTTACGGGACAGGGGTGTATGGCTACACCTTC
TRBV7-6	15	TRBJ2-1	NA	NA	CASSPGTTTTGEQFF	TGTGCCAGCAGCCCCGGGACAACCACAACGGGTGAGCAGTTCTTC
TRBV5-6	12	TRBJ2-7	NA	TRBD1	CASSSSGDRNYF	TGTGCCAGCAGCTCGTCAGGGGACAGGAATTACTTC
TRBV4-1	17	TRBJ2-1	once	TRBD1	CASSQPAGGSSYNEQFF	TGCGCCAGCAGCCAACCGGCAGGGGGAAGCTCCTACAATGAGCAGTTCTTC
TRBV30	16	TRBJ1-1	NA	NA	CAWSPYIIRDFGKTFF	TGTGCCTGGAGTCCATACATAATTAGGGACTTCGGCAAGACTTTCTTT
TRBV19	16	TRBJ2-2	NA	TRBD1	CASSLPGQGNTGELFF	TGTGCCAGTAGTCTACCGGGACAGGGTAACACCGGGGAGCTGTTTTTT
TRBV6-7	14	TRBJ1-4	NA	TRBD1	CASTLLLTGPELFF	TGTGCCAGCACCCTCCTATTGACAGGGCCAGAACTGTTTTTT
TRBV4-2	17	TRBJ2-3	NA	TRBD2	CASSQSPLAGGTDTQYF	TGTGCCAGCAGCCAATCCCCATTAGCGGGAGGCACAGATACGCAGTATTTT
TRBV28	20	TRBJ1-1	NA	NA	CASSFEPIMMRAVESTEAFF	TGTGCCAGCAGTTTCGAGCCTATTATGATGCGGGCAGTTGAGAGCACTGAAGCTTTCTTT
TRBV5-6	15	TRBJ2-7	NA	NA	CASSFRGRGFYEQYF	TGTGCCAGCAGCTTTCGCGGCAGGGGATTTTACGAGCAGTACTTC
TRBV19	17	TRBJ2-5	NA	TRBD2	CASGKYSLAGDQETQYF	TGTGCCAGTGGAAAATACTCACTAGCGGGAGATCAGGAGACCCAGTACTTC
TRBV15	14	TRBJ1-5	once	TRBD1	CATKDRGGNQPQHF	TGTGCCACCAAAGACAGGGGAGGGAATCAGCCCCAGCATTTT